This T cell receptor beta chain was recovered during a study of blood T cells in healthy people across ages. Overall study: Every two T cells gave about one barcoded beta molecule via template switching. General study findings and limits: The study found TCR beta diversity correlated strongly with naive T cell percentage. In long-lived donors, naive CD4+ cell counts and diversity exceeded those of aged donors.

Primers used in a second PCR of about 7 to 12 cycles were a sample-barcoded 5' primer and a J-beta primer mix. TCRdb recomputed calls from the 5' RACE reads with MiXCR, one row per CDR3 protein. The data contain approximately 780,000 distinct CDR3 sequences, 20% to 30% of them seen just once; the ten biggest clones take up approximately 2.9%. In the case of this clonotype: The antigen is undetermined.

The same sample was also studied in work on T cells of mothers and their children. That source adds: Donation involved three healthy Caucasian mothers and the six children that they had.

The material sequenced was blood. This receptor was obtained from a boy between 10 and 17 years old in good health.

This CDR3 is CASNLGTASYEQYF. The CDR3 DNA follows: TGTGCCAGTAACCTCGGGACGGCCTCCTACGAGCAGTACTTC. The J gene is TRBJ2-7, the V gene TRBV6-6; D possibly uses TRBD1 or TRBD2 (5 bases each). Germline CDR1 is MNHNY and CDR2 is SVGAGI (reference sequence). The CDR3 is made up of 14 amino acids. The V and J ends lost 9 bases and 0 bases respectively, with 15 bases between them.